This TCR beta chain was sequenced for a study of blood T cells in healthy people across ages. Donor samples were obtained from healthy Caucasian individuals from Russia, aged about 6 to 95. Germline V gene lookup returns CDR1 ENHRY and CDR2 SYGVKD. CDR3 length equals 14 residues. The V and J ends lost 4 bases and 4 bases respectively, with 12 bases between them. The study, taken as a whole, reports: Fewer expanded clones and more diversity marked long-lived versus aged donors.

Comments on this clonotype: Its antigen remains unidentified.

The authors ran a second PCR of 7 to 11 cycles using a sample-barcoded 5' primer and a J-beta primer mix. MiXCR, applied by TCRdb to the 5' RACE reads, yields one record per CDR3 protein. The sample yields around 1.5 million distinct CDR3 sequences, approximately 59% seen once. This chain connects TRBV10-3 to TRBJ2-3; possibly TRBD1 for D (7 bases). The sample was blood. The sequence was obtained from a man aged 18 to 29 in good health. Here the CDR3 reads CAISGGTVPDTQYF. CDR3 in DNA: TGTGCCATCAGTGGCGGGACAGTCCCAGATACGCAGTATTTT.